The 24 T cell receptor beta chains presented below share a single source sample, sequenced in a study of tumor and adjacent non-tumor tissue in lung cancer. The library came from three nested PCR rounds adapted from ARM-PCR protocols. TCRdb analysed the multiplex PCR reads with MiXCR anew, one entry per CDR3 protein. The sample includes some 200,000 distinct CDR3 sequences, 60% to 85% of them seen just once. RNA was extracted from bulk tissue without any cell sorting. Material: lung tumor tissue. The receptor source for this set is a man aged 55 to 70 with non-small cell lung cancer.

This rearrangement joins TRBV12-3 or TRBV12-4 to TRBJ2-2; 10 positions match TRBD1. This CDR3 contains 15 residues. The junction had 7 bases not matched to a gene; V was cut back by 5 bases and J by 7 bases. The CDR3, as DNA: TGTGCCAGCAGTCTCTCTTGGGACAGGGGCGGGGAGCTGTTTTTT. Translating gives CASSLSWDRGGELFF.

Notes on this clonotype: Since no conserved phenylalanine or tryptophan closes the CDR3, a read error is the likely cause. The rearrangement joins TRBV20-1 to TRBJ1-4; D ambiguous. V lost 4 bases to trimming and J lost 8 bases, with 14 bases between them. The germline V gene encodes CDR1 DFQATT and CDR2 SNEGSKA (reference sequence). CDR3 length: 13 residues. The CDR3 DNA is TGCAGTGCTACGCCACGGGTCAGGGAAAAACTGTTTATT. Translated: CSATPRVREKLFI.

A note on this clonotype: This could be a read error, since a much larger clone is one nucleotide away. V usage is TRBV29-1 and J usage is TRBJ2-5, with D perhaps assigned TRBD1 or TRBD2 (5 bases each). V lost 7 bases and J lost 5, with 11 bases in between. CDR1 is SQVTM, CDR2 ANQGSEA, per germline. The CDR3 consists of 11 residues. The CDR3 bases are TGCAGCGCCGAGGGGCACGAGACCCAGTACTTC. Its translation: CSAEGHETQYF.

To note about this clonotype: A read error may be the cause here, since a much bigger clone is one base away. The limits of the CDR3 on the DNA are not certain, so only TCRdb's listed CDR3 is given. This rearrangement joins TRBV29-1 to TRBJ2-1; the table's D call, TRBD1, has no DNA check behind it. Termini included, the CDR3 measures 14 amino acids. Per germline, CDR1 SQVTM and CDR2 ANQGSEA. This CDR3 reads CSVALGAAYNERFF.

Note on this clonotype: A read error may be the cause here, since a much bigger clone is one base away. CDR3: CSAVLWYGYTF. The CDR3 DNA follows: TGCAGTGCTGTCCTTTGGTATGGCTACACCTTC. The chain is built from TRBV20-1 and TRBJ1-2; D is uncertain. The CDR3 extends over 11 amino acids. Germline lookup yields CDR1 DFQATT and CDR2 SNEGSKA (reference sequence). The V and J ends lost 5 bases and 5 bases respectively, with 9 bases between them.

A note on this clonotype: The junction departs from germline at one end; a sequencing error may be responsible. The rearrangement links TRBV29-1 to TRBJ2-5; perhaps D is TRBD1 or TRBD2 (5 bases each). The germline CDR1 and CDR2 sequences are SQVTM and ANQGSEA. This CDR3 spans 13 amino acids. The CDR3 protein is CSDDFGTWETQHF. Here the CDR3 DNA reads TGCAGCGATGATTTTGGGACGTGGGAGACCCAGCACTTC.

This clonotype was recorded a few times. The chain recombines TRBV24-1 with TRBJ2-1, with 12 bases identical to TRBD2. V trimming: 3 bases; J trimming: 7 bases; junction bases outside the gene matches: 6. The CDR3 loop spans 16 amino acids. Germline V gene data show CDR1 as KGHDR and CDR2 as SFDVKD. The CDR3 region is CATSDALAGGQNEQFF. Written as DNA, the CDR3 is TGTGCCACCAGTGATGCTCTAGCGGGAGGGCAAAATGAGCAGTTCTTC.

Note on this clonotype: The junction departs from the called germline gene at one end, perhaps through a read error. The gene calls are TRBV12-3 or TRBV12-4 and TRBJ1-5, with D possibly being TRBD1 (6 bases). The CDR3 extends over 14 amino acids. CDR3: CTSSSGQSNQSQHF. CDR3 nucleotides: TGTACCAGCAGTTCGGGACAAAGTAATCAGTCCCAGCATTTT.

This clonotype was detected a few times. The chain combines TRBV7-8 with TRBJ2-7; D might be TRBD2 (5 bases). This CDR3 has 13 amino acids. Between the trimmed V and J ends, which lost 0 bases and 4 bases, there was a span of 7 bases. Germline assignment: CDR1 SGHVS and CDR2 FQNEAQ. The CDR3 sequence is CASSLARAYEQYF. The CDR3 DNA sequence: TGTGCCAGCAGCTTAGCGAGGGCGTACGAGCAGTACTTC.

To note about this clonotype: Its ends do not fully match the called genes, so a read error is possible. The chain recombines TRBV29-1 with TRBJ1-3; D unclear. CDR1 is SQVTM, CDR2 ANQGSEA, per germline. The CDR3 is made up of 12 amino acids. This CDR3 reads CSVISPGNTISF. For the CDR3, the DNA is TGCAGCGTTATTAGCCCTGGAAACACCATATCTTTT.

With respect to this clonotype: One end of the junction varies from germline; a read error may be responsible. This rearrangement joins TRBV20-1 to TRBJ2-3; 10 bases agree with TRBD2. This CDR3 is built from 14 residues. Germline V gene data show CDR1 as DFQATT and CDR2 as SNEGSKA (reference sequence). The CDR3, as DNA: TGCCGTGCTGCATGGACTAGCGGTACAGATACGCTGTATTTT. Its translation is CRAAWTSGTDTLYF.

To note about this clonotype: Its ends do not fully match the called genes, so a read error is possible. V gene TRBV6-2 or TRBV6-3 combines with J gene TRBJ2-1; 8 bases fit TRBD1. Germline lookup yields CDR1 MNHEY and CDR2 SVGEGT. This CDR3 is built from 16 residues. The chain's CDR3 is CASILVPGQVVTEQSF. CDR3 sequence (DNA): TGTGCCAGCATCCTCGTCCCGGGACAGGTGGTAACTGAGCAGTCCTTC.

The rearrangement links TRBV5-4 to TRBJ1-1, with D perhaps matching TRBD1 (6 bases). Trimming cost V 4 bases and J 0 bases, with 19 bases left between them. The CDR3 consists of 17 residues. Per germline, CDR1 SGHNT and CDR2 YYREEE (reference sequence). The CDR3 DNA sequence: TGTGCCAGCAGCCCTGATGGGAGGGGGGTTATGAACACTGAAGCTTTCTTT. Residues: CASSPDGRGVMNTEAFF.

Details on this clonotype: A much larger clonotype is one base distant, so this may be a read error. The genes are TRBV7-8 and TRBJ2-1, with TRBD2 matching 7 bases. This CDR3 is built from 13 residues. V lost 7 bases and J lost 6; bases outside the gene matches: 6. Per the germline V gene, CDR1 is SGHVS and CDR2 is FQNEAQ. CDR3 in amino acids: CASNFGLVNEQFF. CDR3 bases: TGTGCCAGCAACTTCGGACTAGTCAATGAGCAGTTCTTC.

A note on this clonotype: One end of the junction varies from germline; a read error may be responsible. V is TRBV7-9 and J is TRBJ2-4; D call uncertain. This CDR3 has 14 residues. Germline CDR1 reads SEHNR; CDR2 reads FQNEAQ (reference sequence). Here the CDR3 DNA reads TGTGCCAGCAGCCCACTTCGGGCCAAAAACATTCATTACTTC. Translating gives CASSPLRAKNIHYF.

This clonotype was seen more than once but under ten times. The gene calls are TRBV12-3 or TRBV12-4 and TRBJ1-3; D gene uncertain. The CDR3 runs to 17 residues. V was shortened by 7 bases and J by 0 bases, with 19 bases between the two germline ends. CDR3 nucleotides: TGTGCCAGCAATATAAGAAGGGCGGGCCCCTCTGGAAACACCATATATTTT. Amino acid sequence: CASNIRRAGPSGNTIYF.

This clonotype appeared many times. The chain employs TRBV11-1 and TRBJ2-2; possible D gene TRBD2, 6 bases. Trimming left V 5 bases short and J 2 bases short, with 24 bases between. Germline V gene sequence: CDR1 SGHAT, CDR2 FQDESV (reference sequence). CDR3 length: 19 amino acids. The CDR3 protein is CASSGTGRAGQINTGELFF. The CDR3 region has the DNA TGTGCCAGCAGCGGCACGGGGCGGGCGGGGCAGATAAACACCGGGGAGCTGTTTTTT. Combining the CDR3 with reference TRBV11-1 and TRBJ2-2 gives the whole variable domain EAEVAQSPRYKITEKSQAVAFWCDPISGHATLYWYRQILGQGPELLVQFQDESVVDDSQLPKDRFSAERLKGVDSTLKIQPAELGDSAMYLCASSGTGRAGQINTGELFFGEGSRLTVL.

As regards this clonotype: A read error may account for a junction end that differs from germline. This chain connects TRBV5-6 to TRBJ1-6, with unresolved D. The CDR3 contains 15 residues. Germline values: CDR1 SGHDT, CDR2 YYEEEE. CDR3 in amino acids: CATSEWSAKNSRLHF. CDR3 coding DNA: TGTGCCACCAGCGAATGGTCAGCCAAAAATTCACGCCTCCACTTT. Full variable domain (rest looked up from reference TRBV5-6 and TRBJ1-6): DAGVTQSPTHLIKTRGQQVTLRCSPKSGHDTVSWYQQALGQGPQFIFQYYEEEERQRGNFPDRFSGHQFPNYSSELNVNALLLGDSALYLCATSEWSAKNSRLHFGNGTRLTVT.

In regard to this clonotype: Sequence at one end of the junction differs from germline and may be a read error. This chain uses TRBV12-3 or TRBV12-4 with TRBJ2-7, with 8 bases lining up with TRBD1. The CDR3 sequence is 17 residues long. DNA for the CDR3: TGTGCCAGCAGTTCAACGTGGGACAGGCTAAGCTCCTATGAGCAGTACTTC. It yields the protein CASSSTWDRLSSYEQYF.

As concerns this clonotype: A much larger clone lies one base from this, so it may be a read error. V is TRBV20-1 and J is TRBJ2-7; D ambiguous. V was cut by 7 bases and J by 5 bases, with 12 bases left in between. CDR1 and CDR2 (germline): DFQATT, SNEGSKA (reference sequence). The CDR3 runs to 11 residues. The CDR3 bases are TGCAGTGTCGAGCCTAAACACGAGCAGTACTTC. The encoded protein is CSVEPKHEQYF.

As concerns this clonotype: A much bigger clone sits one base away, suggesting this may be a read error. J is TRBJ1-1 and V is TRBV20-1; TRBD1 is a possible D gene (6 bases). The CDR3 contains 13 residues. CDR1 DFQATT and CDR2 SNEGSKA come from the germline V gene (reference sequence). In DNA form, the CDR3 reads TGCAGCTCCGGTCTGGGGGGGGCCACTGAAGCTCTCTTT. Protein product: CSSGLGGATEALF.

To note about this clonotype: The junction shows a germline mismatch at one end, possibly a read error. The chain has TRBV7-3 and TRBJ2-7; D is perhaps TRBD2 (5 bases). The CDR3 has 13 residues. Germline loops: CDR1 SGHTA, CDR2 FQGTGA. The CDR3 reads CTSSLGEFYEQYF. CDR3 in DNA: TGTACCAGCAGCCTCGGGGAGTTCTACGAGCAGTACTTC. Filled out from reference TRBV7-3 and TRBJ2-7, the complete variable domain reads GAGVSQTPSNKVTEKGKYVELRCDPISGHTALYWYRQSLGQGPEFLIYFQGTGAADDSGLPNDRFFAVRPEGSVSTLKIQRTERGDSAVYLCTSSLGEFYEQYFGPGTRLTVT.

This clonotype was detected a few times. The chain combines TRBV6-1 with TRBJ2-7; D unresolved. V gave up 6 bases and J gave up 4 bases, with 13 bases separating them. The germline gives CDR1 MNHNS, CDR2 SASEGT. CDR3 size: 13 residues. CDR3 protein: CASRKKDGYEQYF. The DNA of the CDR3 is TGTGCCAGCAGGAAGAAGGACGGGTACGAGCAGTACTTC.

CDR3 sequence: CASSLSSATNEKLFF. As DNA, the CDR3 is TGTGCCAGCAGTTTATCGTCAGCAACTAATGAAAAACTGTTTTTT. The chain has TRBV28 and TRBJ1-4; D gene uncertain. The CDR3 sequence is 15 residues long. V lost 1 base and J 0 bases, leaving 6 bases between the germline ends. CDR1 MDHEN and CDR2 SYDVKM come from the germline V gene.